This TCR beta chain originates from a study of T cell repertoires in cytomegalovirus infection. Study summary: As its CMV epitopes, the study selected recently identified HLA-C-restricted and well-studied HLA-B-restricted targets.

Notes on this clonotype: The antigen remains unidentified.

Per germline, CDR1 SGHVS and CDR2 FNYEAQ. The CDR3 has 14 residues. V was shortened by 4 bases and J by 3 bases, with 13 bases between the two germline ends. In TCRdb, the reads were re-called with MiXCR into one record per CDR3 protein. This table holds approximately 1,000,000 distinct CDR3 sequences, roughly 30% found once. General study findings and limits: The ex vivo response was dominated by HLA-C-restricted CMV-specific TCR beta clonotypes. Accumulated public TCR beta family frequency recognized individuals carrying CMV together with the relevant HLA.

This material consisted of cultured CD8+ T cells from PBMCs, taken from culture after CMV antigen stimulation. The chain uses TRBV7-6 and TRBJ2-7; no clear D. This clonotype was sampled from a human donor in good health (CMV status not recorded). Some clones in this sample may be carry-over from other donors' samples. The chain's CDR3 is CASSSTGLVYEQYF. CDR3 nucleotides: TGTGCCAGCAGCTCCACCGGGTTAGTCTACGAGCAGTACTTC.